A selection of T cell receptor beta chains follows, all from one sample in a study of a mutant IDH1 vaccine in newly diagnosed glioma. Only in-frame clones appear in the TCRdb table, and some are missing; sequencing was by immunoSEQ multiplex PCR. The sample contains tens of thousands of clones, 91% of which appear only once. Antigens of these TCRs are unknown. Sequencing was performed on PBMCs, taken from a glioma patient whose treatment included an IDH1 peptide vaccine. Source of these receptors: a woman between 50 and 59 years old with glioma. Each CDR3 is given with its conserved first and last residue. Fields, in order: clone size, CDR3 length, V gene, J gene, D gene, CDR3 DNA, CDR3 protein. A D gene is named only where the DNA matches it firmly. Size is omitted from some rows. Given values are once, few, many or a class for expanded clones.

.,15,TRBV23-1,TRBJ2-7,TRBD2,TGCGCCAGCCCGACTAGCGAGAAGCCCACCTACGAGCAGTACTTC,CASPTSEKPTYEQYF
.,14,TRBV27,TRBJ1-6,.,TGTGCCAGCACCATAGACAGACTTAATTCACCCCTCCACTTT,CASTIDRLNSPLHF
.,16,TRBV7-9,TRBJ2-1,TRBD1,TGTGCCAGCAGCTTAGGACAGGGGCTCTCCTACAATGAGCAGTTCTTC,CASSLGQGLSYNEQFF
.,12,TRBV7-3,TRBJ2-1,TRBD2,TGTGCCAGCAGCTTTGGGGGAGGGGAGCAGTTCTTC,CASSFGGGEQFF
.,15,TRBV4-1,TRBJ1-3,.,TGCGCCAGCAGAACCCCGACGGAGGCTGGAAACACCATATATTTT,CASRTPTEAGNTIYF
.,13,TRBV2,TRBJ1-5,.,TGTGCCAGCAGTCTCGGATTTGCGGGGCCCCAGCATTTT,CASSLGFAGPQHF
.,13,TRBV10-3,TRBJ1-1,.,TGTGCCATCAGTGAGACTACGAAGACTGAAGCTTTCTTT,CAISETTKTEAFF
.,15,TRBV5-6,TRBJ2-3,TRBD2,TGTGCCAGCAGCCGTGGGGGGGTTTCCACAGATACGCAGTATTTT,CASSRGGVSTDTQYF
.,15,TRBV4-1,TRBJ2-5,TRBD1,TGCGCCAGCAGCGGACGGGACAGGCCGAGGGGGGCCCAGTACTTC,CASSGRDRPRGAQYF
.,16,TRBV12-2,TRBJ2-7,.,TGTGCAAGTCGCTTAGATGTCGGGAGACGTTCCTACGAGCAGTACTTC,CASRLDVGRRSYEQYF
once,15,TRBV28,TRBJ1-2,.,TGTGCCAGCAGTCCCCCGCGGACCTCCTTGCTGCTGAACACCTTC,CASSPPRTSLLLNTF
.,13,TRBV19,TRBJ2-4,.,TGTGCCAGTAGTATAGAACAGAAAAACATTCAGTACTTC,CASSIEQKNIQYF
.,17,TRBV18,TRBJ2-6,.,TGTGCCAGCTCGTTGAGGAGTCAGAACTCTGGGGCCAACGTCCTGACTTTC,CASSLRSQNSGANVLTF
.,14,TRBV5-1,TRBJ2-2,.,TGCGCCAGCAAGAACACCCAGAACACCGGGGAGCTGTTTTTT,CASKNTQNTGELFF
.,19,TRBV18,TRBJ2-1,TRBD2,TGTGCCAGCTCACCAAGTCGACTAGCGGGAGAGGATGGTGGCAATGAGCAGTTCTTC,CASSPSRLAGEDGGNEQFF
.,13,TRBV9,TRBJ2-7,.,TGTGCCAGCTCCCGGAGGGCCGGGTACGAGCAGTACTTC,CASSRRAGYEQYF
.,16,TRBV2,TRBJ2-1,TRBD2,TGTGCCAGCAGGAGGACTAGCGGGGTCTCCTACAATGAGCAGTTCTTC,CASRRTSGVSYNEQFF
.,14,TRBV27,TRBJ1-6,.,TGTGCCAGCAGTCCGGGGACCCCTGGTTCACCCCTCCACTTT,CASSPGTPGSPLHF